The present entry profiles one T cell receptor beta chain with its context. Antigen unknown. CDR3 length: 14 amino acids. Trimming left V 6 bases short and J 2 bases short, with 11 bases between. The germline CDR1 and CDR2 sequences are SNHLY and FYNNEI. This sample is part of a study of T cells after yellow fever vaccination. Findings and limits, study-wide: Abundant clonotypes from the bulk population could get into FACS-sorted repertoires as contaminants. Clones from primary vaccination mostly reappeared after the booster (less than 98% CD4, around 90% CD8). The study found a weaker secondary response that peaked faster, day 5 versus 15.

TCRdb ran MiXCR on the 5' RACE reads and lists one entry per CDR3 protein. This sample has about 260,000 distinct CDR3 sequences, with 10% to 15% found just once. The chain employs TRBV2 and TRBJ1-5, with D possibly being TRBD1 (6 bases). The starting material was CD4+ T cells sorted from PBMCs, obtained 45 days after the yellow fever booster vaccination. The receptor's source is a man aged 30 to 39 who received the YFV17D yellow fever vaccine. CDR3 sequence (DNA): TGTGCCAGCAGAGAAAGGACAGGCAATCAGCCCCAGCATTTT. It codes for CASRERTGNQPQHF.